This T cell receptor beta chain was recovered during a study of blood T cell repertoires in COVID-19. Assay used: immunoSEQ multiplex PCR; TCRdb lists only in-frame clones, some missing. The table shows approximately 140,000 clones, with around 90% occurring only once. Sample: peripheral blood. The clonotype comes from an older woman with active or convalescent COVID-19.

The DNA for the CDR3 is TGTGCCATCAGTCCGGGACAGGGAGACTATGGCTACACCTTC. Translated: CAISPGQGDYGYTF. The chain links TRBV10-3 to TRBJ1-2; TRBD1 matches 9 bases. V dropped 5 bases and J dropped 3; count of bases not matched to a gene: 4. Per germline, CDR1 ENHRY and CDR2 SYGVKD. The CDR3 runs to 14 residues.